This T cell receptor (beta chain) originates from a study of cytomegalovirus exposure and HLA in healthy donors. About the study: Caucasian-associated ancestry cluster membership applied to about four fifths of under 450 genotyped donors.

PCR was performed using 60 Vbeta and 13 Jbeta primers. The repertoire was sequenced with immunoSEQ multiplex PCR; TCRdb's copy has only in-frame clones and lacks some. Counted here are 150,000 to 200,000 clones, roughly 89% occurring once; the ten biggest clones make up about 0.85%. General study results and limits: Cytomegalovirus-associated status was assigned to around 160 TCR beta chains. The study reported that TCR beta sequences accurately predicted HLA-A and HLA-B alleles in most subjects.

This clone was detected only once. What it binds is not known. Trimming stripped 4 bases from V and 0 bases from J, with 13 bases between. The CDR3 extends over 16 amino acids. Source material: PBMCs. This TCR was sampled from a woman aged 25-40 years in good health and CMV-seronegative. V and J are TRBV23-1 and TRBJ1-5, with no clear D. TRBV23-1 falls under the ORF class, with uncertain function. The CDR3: CASSPDPRYSNQPQHF. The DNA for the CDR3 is TGCGCCAGCAGTCCTGATCCCCGGTATAGCAATCAGCCCCAGCATTTT.